The present entry profiles one T cell receptor (beta chain) with its context. Random hexamers were used to reverse transcribe roughly 0.5 to 1 ug of RNA. In TCRdb, the immunoSEQ multiplex PCR reads were re-called with MiXCR into one record per CDR3 protein. The table records 150,000 to 200,000 distinct CDR3 sequences, over 85% of them present only once. The data derive from a study of CD8 T cells in Susac syndrome. J was trimmed by 3 bases and V by 4 bases; bases with no gene match: 5. The CDR3 contains 14 residues. Germline V gene sequence: CDR1 SGHRS, CDR2 YFSETQ. The V gene is TRBV5-1, the J gene TRBJ2-7; 9 bases agree with TRBD1. The material sequenced was CD4+ T cells from PBMCs. The TCR originated in a human donor in good health. Here the CDR3 DNA reads TGCGCCAGCAGCCCCGGGACAGGGTTCTACGAGCAGTACTTC. Protein: CASSPGTGFYEQYF. Full variable domain (missing parts from reference TRBV5-1 and TRBJ2-7): KAGVTQTPRYLIKTRGQQVTLSCSPISGHRSVSWYQQTPGQGLQFLFEYFSETQRNKGNFPGRFSGRQFSNSRSEMNVSTLELGDSALYLCASSPGTGFYEQYFGPGTRLTVT.